The 20 T cell receptor beta chains below come from one sample, sequenced in a study of technical replicates of blood from four donors. TCRdb's table, derived via immunoSEQ multiplex PCR, lists solely in-frame clones and lacks some. The sample records 65,000 to 80,000 clones, over 95% being singletons. The sequenced sample consisted of T cells isolated from PBMCs. The source of these receptors is a human donor in good health.

The V call is TRBV7-2, the J call TRBJ2-5; 7 bases fit TRBD1. The CDR3 runs 15 residues. Germline CDR1 SGHTA, CDR2 FQGNSA. After removal of 5 bases from V and 5 bases from J, the junction contained 11 bases not matched to a gene. The chain's CDR3 is CASSIRDSGRETQYF. The CDR3 coding sequence is TGTGCCAGCAGCATCCGGGACAGTGGTCGGGAGACCCAGTACTTC.

V gene TRBV10-3 combines with J gene TRBJ1-1; the match to TRBD1 covers 7 bases. Trimming at V came to 4 bases and at J to 3 bases, leaving 8 bases not matched to a gene. This CDR3 has 15 amino acids. Germline loops: CDR1 ENHRY, CDR2 SYGVKD. Here the CDR3 DNA reads TGTGCCATCAGTGCGATGGAGGGGGCTTACACTGAAGCTTTCTTT. It translates to CAISAMEGAYTEAFF.

The J gene is TRBJ2-7, the V gene TRBV6-5; D may be TRBD1 (5 bases). Germline CDR1 is MNHEY and CDR2 is SVGAGI. With 6 bases removed from V and 0 bases from J, the gap between germline ends came to 9 bases. This CDR3 comprises 13 residues. CDR3: CASRPDSSYEQYF. In DNA form, the CDR3 reads TGTGCCAGCAGGCCCGACAGCTCCTACGAGCAGTACTTC.

The chain uses TRBV6-5 and TRBJ1-1; a weak D match, TRBD1 (5 bases). In germline, CDR1 is MNHEY, CDR2 SVGAGI. Trimming shortened V by 6 bases and J by 5 bases, and 13 bases separated the two germline ends. This CDR3 contains 13 residues. The DNA of the CDR3 is TGTGCCAGCAGCTCTTTCAGGGAAACTGAAGCTTTCTTT. It is translated as CASSSFRETEAFF.

J is TRBJ2-7 and V is TRBV7-3; the D gene is possibly TRBD1 (5 bases). Germline V CDR1 and CDR2: SGHTA, FQGTGA. V was pared by 0 bases and J by 2 bases, with 17 bases between. This CDR3 comprises 17 residues. The CDR3 reads CASSLTSSPGIPYEQYF. The CDR3 DNA follows: TGTGCCAGCAGCTTAACGTCGTCACCAGGGATTCCCTACGAGCAGTACTTC.

The V call is TRBV5-1, the J call TRBJ2-6, with TRBD2 matching 12 bases. The trim removed 4 bases at V and 3 bases at J, leaving 11 bases unmatched. Germline V gene sequence: CDR1 SGHRS, CDR2 YFSETQ. CDR3 length equals 19 residues. The CDR3, as DNA: TGCGCCAGCAGCAGACCCCCGGTGACTAGCGGGAGTGGGGCCAACGTCCTGACTTTC. Its translation is CASSRPPVTSGSGANVLTF.

This CDR3 reads CASSWALYNEQFF. CDR3 DNA: TGTGCCAGCAGTTGGGCCTTATACAATGAGCAGTTCTTC. The chain joins TRBV2 to TRBJ2-1; D unclear. The germline V gene has CDR1 SNHLY and CDR2 FYNNEI. Trimming took 5 bases from V and 4 from J, leaving 9 bases between them. The CDR3 totals 13 residues.

The chain has TRBV15 and TRBJ2-1; tentative D call: TRBD2 (6 bases). CDR3 length equals 16 residues. Per germline, CDR1 LNHNV and CDR2 YYDKDF (reference sequence). The V and J ends lost 4 bases and 3 bases respectively, with 16 bases between them. As DNA, the CDR3 is TGTGCCACCAGCACCCTTTGGGGACTCGACTACAATGAGCAGTTCTTC. Encoded protein: CATSTLWGLDYNEQFF.

This chain joins TRBV7-3 and TRBJ2-3; D remains ambiguous. The CDR3 is 12 amino acids. Per the germline V gene, CDR1 is SGHTA and CDR2 is FQGTGA. V lost 5 bases and J lost 1, with 4 bases in between. The CDR3 nucleotides are TGTGCCAGCAGCCCAGGCACAGATACGCAGTATTTT. Amino acids: CASSPGTDTQYF.

In this sample, this clone turned up once. This chain connects TRBV29-1 to TRBJ2-2; no reliable D call. This CDR3 spans 14 amino acids. Looked up from germline, CDR1 is SQVTM and CDR2 is ANQGSEA. V was clipped by 5 bases and J by 2 bases, with 12 bases between them. The CDR3 sequence is CSVLVDTNTGELFF. The CDR3 nucleotides are TGCAGCGTTCTCGTCGACACCAACACCGGGGAGCTGTTTTTT.

V is TRBV19 and J is TRBJ2-7; unclear D gene. Germline V gives CDR1 LNHDA, CDR2 SQIVND (reference sequence). The V end lost 1 base, the J end lost 7 bases, and 14 bases lay between the germline ends. The CDR3 sequence is 14 residues long. The CDR3 region has the DNA TGTGCCAGTAGTATAGTTGGCAGTATCAAGGAGCAGTACTTC. Residues: CASSIVGSIKEQYF.

The CDR3 coding sequence is TGTGCCAGCAGCTCCTTAAGTCGGGGTAGCGAGCAGTACTTC. This codes for CASSSLSRGSEQYF. The gene calls are TRBV7-3 and TRBJ2-7; a possible D gene is TRBD2 (5 bases). The CDR3 runs 14 residues. Germline V gene data show CDR1 as SGHTA and CDR2 as FQGTGA. Trimming shortened V by 4 bases and J by 6 bases, and 16 bases separated the two germline ends. Based on the CDR3 plus reference TRBV7-3 and TRBJ2-7, the full variable domain is GAGVSQTPSNKVTEKGKYVELRCDPISGHTALYWYRQSLGQGPEFLIYFQGTGAADDSGLPNDRFFAVRPEGSVSTLKIQRTERGDSAVYLCASSSLSRGSEQYFGPGTRLTVT.

The CDR3 is CATWRQGAYEQYF. CDR3 in DNA: TGTGCCACCTGGAGGCAGGGGGCCTACGAGCAGTACTTC. The chain joins TRBV27 to TRBJ2-7; 7 bases line up with TRBD1. Unmatched junction bases numbered 8, after V lost 10 bases and J lost 2 bases. This CDR3 comprises 13 residues. Germline CDR1 reads MNHEY; CDR2 reads SMNVEV (reference sequence).

This chain uses TRBV10-1 with TRBJ1-1, with 7 positions matching TRBD1. CDR3 length equals 17 residues. V trimming: 3 bases; J trimming: 0 bases; junction bases outside the gene matches: 10. The germline V gene has CDR1 WNHNN and CDR2 SYGVQD (reference sequence). CDR3 coding DNA: TGCGCCAGCAGTGACACAGGGGTGCAGGGAATGAACACTGAAGCTTTCTTT. This codes for CASSDTGVQGMNTEAFF.

The gene calls are TRBV7-3 and TRBJ2-5, with D possibly TRBD1 on 5 matching bases. The CDR3 totals 14 residues. Germline V gene data show CDR1 as SGHTA and CDR2 as FQGTGA. V was pared by 2 bases and J by 2 bases, with 9 bases between. CDR3 loop: CASSLDSLQETQYF. CDR3 sequence (DNA): TGTGCCAGCAGCTTAGACAGTTTACAAGAGACCCAGTACTTC.

The rearrangement links TRBV6-5 to TRBJ2-1, with D uncertain. CDR3 size: 11 residues. The ends were cut back, 6 bases at V and 5 bases at J, with 5 bases in the middle. CDR1 MNHEY and CDR2 SVGAGI come from the germline V gene. The CDR3 DNA follows: TGTGCCAGCAGGGCGGACAATGAGCAGTTCTTC. Residues: CASRADNEQFF.

This clone was observed once. The J gene is TRBJ1-5, the V gene TRBV6-1; a weak D match, TRBD1 (5 bases). The CDR3 loop spans 14 amino acids. Germline CDR1 reads MNHNS; CDR2 reads SASEGT. The V gene lost 5 bases and the J gene lost 6 bases, with 14 bases spanning the gap. In DNA, the CDR3 is TGTGCCAGCAGTCTGAAGGTAGGGGCTCAGCCCCAGCATTTT. This gives the protein CASSLKVGAQPQHF.

V gene TRBV7-3 combines with J gene TRBJ2-7, with D maybe TRBD2 (6 bases). The CDR3 consists of 13 residues. Trimming shortened V by 0 bases and J by 5 bases, and 8 bases separated the two germline ends. In germline, CDR1 is SGHTA, CDR2 FQGTGA. The DNA of the CDR3 is TGTGCCAGCAGCTTAACAGGGGAGGACGAGCAGTACTTC. Translating gives CASSLTGEDEQYF.

V usage is TRBV6-6 and J usage is TRBJ1-1; unclear D gene. The CDR3 runs to 13 residues. From germline, CDR1 is MNHNY and CDR2 SVGAGI (reference sequence). Trimming took off 0 bases at V and 1 base at J, with 3 bases between the two ends. The CDR3 bases are TGTGCCAGCAGTTACTCTAGGAACACTGAAGCTTTCTTT. Amino acid sequence: CASSYSRNTEAFF.

This chain uses TRBV7-9 with TRBJ2-7; 11 positions match TRBD2. V lost 5 bases to trimming and J lost 5 bases; unmatched junction nucleotides: 17. CDR3 length equals 18 residues. Per the germline V gene, CDR1 is SEHNR and CDR2 is FQNEAQ (reference sequence). The CDR3 sequence is CASSRSLGGLAALDEQYF. Here the CDR3 DNA reads TGTGCCAGCAGCCGAAGCTTGGGGGGACTAGCGGCCTTGGACGAGCAGTACTTC.